This T cell receptor beta chain was found in a study of T cell repertoires in ileal Crohn's disease. Overall study: All patients had surgery for stricturing (about 60%) or penetrating (39%) disease. Study results and caveats: Postoperative endoscopy occurred within one year, median about 7.5 months.

Assay: immunoSEQ multiplex PCR; the TCRdb copy retains only in-frame clones and omits some. The sample has approximately 10,000 clones, over 60% seen once; the top ten hold approximately 8%. With respect to this clone: Its antigen is currently unknown.

The time point denotes: neoterminal ileum biopsy at postoperative endoscopy, about 6 months after surgery. Eligibility required adulthood, ileal or ileocolonic Crohn's disease and indicated ileocolonic resection. Germline V gives CDR1 KGHSH, CDR2 LQKENI. This CDR3 comprises 15 residues. J gave up 9 bases and V 1 base, and 4 bases lay outside the gene matches. This TCR was sampled from an adult with Crohn's disease. Material: ileal tissue. The chain has TRBV18 and TRBJ2-1, with TRBD2 identical over 12 bases. CDR3 DNA: TGTGCCAGCTCACCACTATCTAGCGGGAGGGGTGAGCAGTTCTTC. Its translation is CASSPLSSGRGEQFF.